This TCR beta chain was sequenced during a study of cytomegalovirus exposure and HLA in healthy donors. Study results and caveats: In a later analysis, donors in an Asian-associated ancestry cluster reportedly had fewer N-insertions in productive TCRs than the cohort mean.

The CDR3 sequence is 16 residues long. Germline V gene lookup returns CDR1 SGHRS and CDR2 YFSETQ. J was trimmed by 8 bases and V by 4 bases; bases with no gene match: 13. The PCR had 60 Vbeta and 13 Jbeta primers. Sequencing was performed with immunoSEQ multiplex PCR; in TCRdb, only in-frame clones are kept and a portion is missing. Of 200,000 to 250,000 clones in the sample, approximately 90% were seen once. As regards this clone: Its specificity is not known.

The rearrangement joins TRBV5-1 to TRBJ2-3; 10 nucleotides align to TRBD2. The sequencing sample was made of PBMCs. The TCR was taken from a woman aged 18-35 years in good health and CMV-seronegative. The CDR3 coding sequence is TGCGCCAGCAGCACAAACGAGGCTAGCGGGGGCGGTACGCAGTATTTT. Translation gives CASSTNEASGGGTQYF.